This T cell receptor beta chain was captured by sequencing in a study of T-cell memory formation after mild COVID-19 (dated by TCRdb to the early 2020s). About the study as a whole: Most TCR sequence clusters were specific to one of the two donors. The cohort comprised two young, previously healthy adult volunteers, one female and one male. T-cell clones expanding and contracting after mild COVID-19 in two donors were tracked by longitudinal TCRalpha and TCRbeta repertoire sequencing. Results the study describes overall, beyond this receptor: Contracting CD4+ clones were located mainly in the CM and EM memory subsets, whereas CD8+ clones were found to be enriched in EMRA. Balanced CD4/CD8 phenotypes were observed for clones contracting from day 15 to 85, whereas a bias towards CD4+ was observed for a second wave of clones expanding from day 15 to 37. The detection of some responding clones in pre-infection memory suggests that pre-existing cross-reactive memory T cells joined the SARS-CoV-2 response. The second-wave clones that peaked on day 37 were not confirmed to be SARS-CoV-2 specific. The study covered only a couple of mild cases, and larger cohorts including severe cases with pre-infection samples were considered necessary.

Sequenced on an Illumina NovaSeq 6000. TCRalpha and TCRbeta cDNA libraries were built by 5'RACE with constant-segment primers, adding sample barcodes and unique molecular identifiers. RNA was extracted from every sample with Trizol reagent. Amplification of the libraries took two PCR steps, and the second step added a second sample barcode plus Illumina TruSeq adapters. The libraries were sequenced on an Illumina NovaSeq using 2 x 150 bp paired-end reads. For the original study's pipeline: Reads were demultiplexed and collapsed into UMI-guided consensus sequences with migec v1.2.7. Using mixcr v2.1.11, UMI consensuses were aligned to TRA and TRB V and J templates and then assembled into clonotypes. Clonotypes were classified as expanded or contracted when called significant by both edgeR and NoisET, with noise models trained on biological replicates. For edgeR calls, the cutoffs were a false discovery rate-adjusted p below 0.01 and a log2 fold-change threshold of 1. PCA with hierarchical clustering of max-normalized trajectories of the 1000 most abundant clonotypes was used as exploratory dynamics analysis. The CD4 or CD8 phenotype of responding clones was assigned using the separately sequenced CD4+ and CD8+ repertoires. Starting from the raw public reads, TCRdb applied fastp trimming at Q25, assembled clones with MiXCR and retained in-frame beta chains. Every distinct CDR3 protein forms one entry, paired with its most common genes and DNA. These V and J calls derive from TCRdb rather than the authors' analysis. The sample profile shows 400,000 or so distinct CDR3 sequences; roughly 20% of them were found once. Approximately 13% of the sample lies in the top ten.

PBMCs were isolated by Ficoll-Paque density gradient centrifugation. V is shortened by 3 bases, J by 0 bases, and the region joining them spans 11 bases. The CDR3 has 15 amino acids, counting the end cysteine and phenylalanine. Here the CDR3 DNA is all that survives: 45 bases in frame from base 1. CDR1 and CDR2 were assigned from the germline V gene as KGHDR and SFDVKD. About this clonotype: The antigen it binds to is not known. No base qualities exist here, and no much larger clone lies one base off it.

Material: PBMCs or a T cell subset sorted from them (not recorded which). Recombination joined TRBV24-1 with TRBJ2-7; the D segment may tentatively be TRBD1 or TRBD2, each giving 5 matched bases. This clonotype originated in an adult woman who had mild COVID-19 (a few samples of this study predate the infection). The sample titles of this study are shuffled in the database, so cell type and time point are left out; the donor was told from shared clones. The DNA reads TGTGCCACCAGTGATCCTCACGGGGCCTCCTACGAGCAGTACTTC. Its protein product is CATSDPHGASYEQYF.